Listed below are T cell receptor beta chains from one sample, sequenced in a study of cytomegalovirus exposure and HLA in healthy donors. TCRdb's copy holds only in-frame clones and misses some; the assay was immunoSEQ multiplex PCR. Here the sample spans about 130,000 clones, about 80% being singletons. Sequenced: PBMCs. The origin of the receptors is a woman aged 40 to 55 in good health and CMV-seronegative. Each CDR3 is given with its conserved first and last residue. Each record gives: D gene, clone size, J gene, V gene, CDR3 protein, CDR3 DNA. D genes are given only for firm matches. Expanded clones get a size class; other rows say once, few or many, or leave the size out.

>.|few|TRBJ2-1|TRBV9
CASSVEGGSYNEQFF
TGTGCCAGCAGCGTAGAGGGAGGCTCCTACAATGAGCAGTTCTTC
>TRBD2|.|TRBJ2-5|TRBV5-6
CASRPGAGQETQYF
TGTGCCAGCAGGCCCGGAGCGGGACAAGAGACCCAGTACTTC
>.|.|TRBJ1-2|TRBV5-1
CASSLGQTVPTNYGYTF
TGCGCCAGCAGCTTGGGACAGACCGTCCCGACTAACTATGGCTACACCTTC
>.|few|TRBJ2-2|TRBV5-1
CASSLLATGELFF
TGCGCCAGCAGCTTGTTAGCTACCGGGGAGCTGTTTTTT
>TRBD2|.|TRBJ2-1|TRBV5-1
CASSWTSLYNEQFF
TGCGCCAGCAGCTGGACTAGCTTATACAATGAGCAGTTCTTC
>.|.|TRBJ1-4|TRBV7-2
CASSLAAGANEKLFF
TGTGCCAGCAGCTTAGCGGCCGGAGCTAATGAAAAACTGTTTTTT
>.|.|TRBJ1-6|TRBV4-1
CASSQKEGVRSYNSPLHF
TGCGCCAGCAGCCAGAAGGAGGGCGTACGCTCCTATAATTCACCCCTCCACTTT
>TRBD1|.|TRBJ2-7|TRBV5-8
CASSRTGGFYEQYF
TGTGCCAGCAGCAGGACAGGGGGTTTCTACGAGCAGTACTTC
>TRBD2|.|TRBJ2-1|TRBV5-4
CASSLGLPSGRAGGEQFF
TGTGCCAGCAGCTTGGGACTCCCTAGCGGGAGGGCCGGGGGTGAGCAGTTCTTC
>TRBD1|.|TRBJ1-1|TRBV7-2
CASSFQKYRGTEAFF
TGTGCCAGCAGCTTCCAGAAATACAGGGGGACTGAAGCTTTCTTT
>.|.|TRBJ2-3|TRBV12-5
CASARAWDTQYF
TGTGCTAGTGCCAGGGCGTGGGATACGCAGTATTTT
>.|.|TRBJ1-6|TRBV11-2
CASSFSGGTLHF
TGTGCCAGCAGCTTCTCGGGAGGAACCCTCCACTTT
>TRBD1|.|TRBJ2-7|TRBV5-4
CASSLFQGAYEQYF
TGTGCCAGCAGCTTGTTCCAGGGGGCCTACGAGCAGTACTTC
>.|.|TRBJ1-5|TRBV15
CATSRAPVAQQPQHF
TGTGCCACCAGCAGAGCTCCCGTAGCCCAGCAGCCCCAGCATTTT